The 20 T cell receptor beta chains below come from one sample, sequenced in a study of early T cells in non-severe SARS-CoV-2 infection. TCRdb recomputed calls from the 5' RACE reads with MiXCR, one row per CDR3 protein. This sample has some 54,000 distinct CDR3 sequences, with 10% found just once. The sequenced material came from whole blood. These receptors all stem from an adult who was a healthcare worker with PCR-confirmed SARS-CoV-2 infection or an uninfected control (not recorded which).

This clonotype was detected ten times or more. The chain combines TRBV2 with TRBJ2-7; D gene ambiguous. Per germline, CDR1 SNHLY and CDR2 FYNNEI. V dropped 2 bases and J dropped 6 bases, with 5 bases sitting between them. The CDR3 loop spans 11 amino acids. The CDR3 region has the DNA TGTGCCAGCAGTGAAATCGCCGAGCAGTACTTC. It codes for CASSEIAEQYF.

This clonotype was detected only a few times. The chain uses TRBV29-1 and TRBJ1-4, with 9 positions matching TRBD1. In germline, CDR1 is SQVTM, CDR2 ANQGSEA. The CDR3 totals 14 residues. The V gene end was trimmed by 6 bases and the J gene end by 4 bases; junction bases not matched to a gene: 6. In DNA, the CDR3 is TGCAGCGTCGCCCCGACAGGGGGTAATGAAAAACTGTTTTTT. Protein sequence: CSVAPTGGNEKLFF.

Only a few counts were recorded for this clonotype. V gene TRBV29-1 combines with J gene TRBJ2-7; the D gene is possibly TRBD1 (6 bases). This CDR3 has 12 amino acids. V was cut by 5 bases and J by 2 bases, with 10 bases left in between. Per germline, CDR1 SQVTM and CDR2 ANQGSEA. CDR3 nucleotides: TGCAGCGTTCGCACAGGGCCCTACGAGCAGTACTTC. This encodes CSVRTGPYEQYF.

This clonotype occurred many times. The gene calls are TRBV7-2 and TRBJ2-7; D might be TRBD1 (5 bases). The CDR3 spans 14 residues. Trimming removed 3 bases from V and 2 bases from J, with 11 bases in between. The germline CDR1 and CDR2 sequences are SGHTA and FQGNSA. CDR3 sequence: CASSFYGAAYEQYF. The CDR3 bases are TGTGCCAGCAGCTTCTATGGGGCTGCCTACGAGCAGTACTTC.

Here the CDR3 reads CASSFTSGSSYEQYF. For the CDR3, the DNA is TGTGCCAGCAGTTTTACTAGCGGGAGCTCCTACGAGCAGTACTTC. V gene TRBV12-3 or TRBV12-4 combines with J gene TRBJ2-7; TRBD2 matches 11 bases. There are 15 residues in the CDR3. The trim removed 3 bases at V and 0 bases at J, leaving 1 base unmatched.

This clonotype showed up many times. The CDR3 loop reads CSARGGVTYEQYF. CDR3 DNA sequence: TGCAGTGCTAGAGGCGGGGTCACCTACGAGCAGTACTTC. The rearrangement uses TRBV20-1 and TRBJ2-7, with TRBD2 as a possible D gene (6 bases). V was shortened by 1 base and J by 2 bases, with 9 bases between the two germline ends. The CDR3 is 13 residues long. Looked up from germline, CDR1 is DFQATT and CDR2 is SNEGSKA (reference sequence).

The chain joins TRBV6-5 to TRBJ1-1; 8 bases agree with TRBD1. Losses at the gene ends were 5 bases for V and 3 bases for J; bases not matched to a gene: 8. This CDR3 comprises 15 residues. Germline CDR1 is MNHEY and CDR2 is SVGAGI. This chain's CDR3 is CASSRPGGADTEAFF. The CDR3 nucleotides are TGTGCCAGCAGTAGGCCAGGGGGCGCGGACACTGAAGCTTTCTTT.

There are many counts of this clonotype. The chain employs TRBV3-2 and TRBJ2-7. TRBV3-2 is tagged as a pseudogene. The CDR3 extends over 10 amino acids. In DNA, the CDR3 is TGTGCCAGCAGCCTCTACGAGCAGTACTTC. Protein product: CASSLYEQYF.

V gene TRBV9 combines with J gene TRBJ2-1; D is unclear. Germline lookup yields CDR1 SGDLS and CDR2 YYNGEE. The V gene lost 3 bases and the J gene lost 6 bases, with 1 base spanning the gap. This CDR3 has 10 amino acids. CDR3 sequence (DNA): TGTGCCAGCAGCGGCAATGAGCAGTTCTTC. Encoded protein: CASSGNEQFF.

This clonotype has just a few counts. CDR3 amino acids: CASSETGNYGYTF. DNA of the CDR3: TGTGCCAGCAGTGAGACAGGGAACTATGGCTACACCTTC. The rearrangement joins TRBV6-1 to TRBJ1-2; TRBD1 matches 7 bases. CDR1 and CDR2 from the germline V gene are MNHNS and SASEGT. The CDR3 contains 13 residues. J gave up 2 bases and V 3 bases, and 0 bases lay outside the gene matches.

As DNA, the CDR3 is TGTGCCAGCAGCTTAGCGCTATACGGGAGAGACACCGGGGAGCTGTTTTTT. Its protein is CASSLALYGRDTGELFF. The chain couples TRBV7-2 to TRBJ2-2, with D possibly matching TRBD2 (6 bases). V lost 0 bases and J lost 3, with 14 bases in between. This CDR3 is 17 amino acids long. Looked up from germline, CDR1 is SGHTA and CDR2 is FQGNSA.

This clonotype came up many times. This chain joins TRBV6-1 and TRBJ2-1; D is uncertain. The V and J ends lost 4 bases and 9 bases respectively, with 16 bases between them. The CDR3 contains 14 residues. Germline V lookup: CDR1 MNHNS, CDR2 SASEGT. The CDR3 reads CASSGAGLNSEQFF. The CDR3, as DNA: TGTGCCAGCAGTGGCGCCGGCCTGAACTCTGAGCAGTTCTTC.

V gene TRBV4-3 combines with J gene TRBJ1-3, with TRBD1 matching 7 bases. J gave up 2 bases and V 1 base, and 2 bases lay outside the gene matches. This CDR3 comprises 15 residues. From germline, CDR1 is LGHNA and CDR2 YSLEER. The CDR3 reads CASSQVGTAGNTIYF. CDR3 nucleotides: TGCGCCAGCAGCCAAGTCGGGACAGCTGGAAACACCATATATTTT.

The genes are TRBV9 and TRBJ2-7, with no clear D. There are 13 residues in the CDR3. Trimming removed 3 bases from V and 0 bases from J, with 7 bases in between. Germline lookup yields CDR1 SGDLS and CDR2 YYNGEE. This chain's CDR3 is CASSAGYSYEQYF. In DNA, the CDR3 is TGTGCCAGCAGCGCTGGATACTCCTACGAGCAGTACTTC.

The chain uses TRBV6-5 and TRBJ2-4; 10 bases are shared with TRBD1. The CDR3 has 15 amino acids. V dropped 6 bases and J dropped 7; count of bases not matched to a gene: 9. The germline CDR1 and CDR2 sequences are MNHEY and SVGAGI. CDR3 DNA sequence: TGTGCCAGCAGCCGTAAGGGGGGACAGGGGAACATTCAGTACTTC. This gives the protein CASSRKGGQGNIQYF.

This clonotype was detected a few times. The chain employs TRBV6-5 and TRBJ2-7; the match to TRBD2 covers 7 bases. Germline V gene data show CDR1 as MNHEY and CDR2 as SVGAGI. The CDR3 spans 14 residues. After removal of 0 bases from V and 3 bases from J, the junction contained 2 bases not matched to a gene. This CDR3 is CASSYSRGFYEQYF. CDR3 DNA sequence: TGTGCCAGCAGTTACTCGCGGGGGTTCTACGAGCAGTACTTC.

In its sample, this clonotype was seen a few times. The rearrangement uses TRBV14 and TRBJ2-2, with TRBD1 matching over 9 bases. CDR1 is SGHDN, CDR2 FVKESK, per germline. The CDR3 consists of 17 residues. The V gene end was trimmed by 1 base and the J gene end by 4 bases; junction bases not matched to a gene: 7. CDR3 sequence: CASSQAPGQGPTGELFF. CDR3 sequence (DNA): TGTGCCAGCAGCCAAGCACCGGGACAGGGCCCCACCGGGGAGCTGTTTTTT.

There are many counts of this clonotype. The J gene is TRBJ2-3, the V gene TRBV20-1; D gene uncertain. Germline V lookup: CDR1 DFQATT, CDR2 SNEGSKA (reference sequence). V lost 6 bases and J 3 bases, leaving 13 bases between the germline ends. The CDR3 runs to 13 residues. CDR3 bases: TGCAGTGCCGCCCAACCTGTTACAGATACGCAGTATTTT. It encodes CSAAQPVTDTQYF.

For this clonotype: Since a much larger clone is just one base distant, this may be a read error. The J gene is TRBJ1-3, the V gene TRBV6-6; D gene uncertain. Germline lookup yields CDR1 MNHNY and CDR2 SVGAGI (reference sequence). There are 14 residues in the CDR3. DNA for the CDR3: TGTGCCAGCACCCTCCTGGGAGCTGGAAACACCAAATATTTT. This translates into CASTLLGAGNTKYF.

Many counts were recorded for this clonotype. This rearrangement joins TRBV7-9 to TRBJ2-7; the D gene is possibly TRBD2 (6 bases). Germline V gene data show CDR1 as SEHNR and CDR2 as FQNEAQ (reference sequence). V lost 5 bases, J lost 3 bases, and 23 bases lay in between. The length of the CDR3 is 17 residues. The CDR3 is CASSPVSGVLGSYEQYF. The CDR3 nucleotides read TGTGCCAGCAGCCCAGTCTCGGGAGTCCTCGGTAGCTACGAGCAGTACTTC. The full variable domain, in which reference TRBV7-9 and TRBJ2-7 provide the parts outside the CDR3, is DTGVSQNPRHKITKRGQNVTFRCDPISEHNRLYWYRQTLGQGPEFLTYFQNEAQLEKSRLLSDRFSAERPKGSFSTLEIQRTEQGDSAMYLCASSPVSGVLGSYEQYFGPGTRLTVT.